Below, 24 T cell receptor beta chains from the same sample are listed, as sequenced in a study of T cell responses to AZD1222 COVID-19 vaccine. Clones were sequenced by immunoSEQ multiplex PCR, and TCRdb holds only the in-frame ones, with some missing. The sample contains some 64,000 clones, over 60% of which appear only once. Source: peripheral blood, taken on day 0 of AZD1222 vaccination. The receptors were sampled from an adult in good health.

V usage is TRBV3-1 (or the pseudogene TRBV3-2) and J usage is TRBJ2-1, with D hard to call. The germline CDR1 and CDR2 sequences are LGHDT and YNNKEL (reference sequence). This CDR3 comprises 14 residues. V was pared by 2 bases and J by 3 bases, with 8 bases between. The CDR3 DNA sequence: TGTGCCAGCAGCCAACACCGATACTACAATGAGCAGTTCTTC. It translates to CASSQHRYYNEQFF.

This chain joins TRBV11-2 and TRBJ2-3; no clear D. CDR1 and CDR2 from the germline V gene are SGHAT and FQNNGV. The CDR3 spans 14 residues. Trimming stripped 5 bases from V and 2 bases from J, with 11 bases between. The CDR3 loop is CASSPRLDTDTQYF. DNA of the CDR3: TGTGCCAGCAGCCCCAGGCTCGACACAGATACGCAGTATTTT.

For this clone: A read error may account for a junction end that differs from germline. V usage is TRBV6-5 and J usage is TRBJ1-3; possible D gene TRBD1, 5 bases. There are 12 residues in the CDR3. Per germline, CDR1 MNHEY and CDR2 SVGAGI. The chain's CDR3 is CATTTDGDTIYF. Written as DNA, the CDR3 is TGTGCCACCACGACAGATGGAGACACCATATATTTT.

This clone has only one observation. The chain carries TRBV6-1 and TRBJ2-1, with 11 bases lining up with TRBD2. The CDR3 runs 20 residues. V shed 2 bases, J shed 3 bases, and the junction held 15 bases outside the gene matches. Germline-derived CDR1 and CDR2 are MNHNS and SASEGT. CDR3 sequence (DNA): TGTGCCAGCAGTGAATCGCGACTAGCGGGGCCAACGTGGGGCTACAATGAGCAGTTCTTC. Its protein product is CASSESRLAGPTWGYNEQFF.

The gene calls are TRBV27 and TRBJ1-5; D may be TRBD1 (6 bases). Trimming removed 2 bases from V and 2 bases from J, with 10 bases in between. The CDR3 runs 15 residues. In germline, CDR1 is MNHEY, CDR2 SMNVEV (reference sequence). In nucleotides, the CDR3 is TGTGCCAGCAGTTTACTTGCAGGGGGCAATCAGCCCCAGCATTTT. Amino acids: CASSLLAGGNQPQHF.

The rearrangement uses TRBV7-6 and TRBJ1-6; D gene ambiguous. CDR3 length: 14 amino acids. Trimming removed 1 base at V and 7 bases at J, with 8 bases between. Germline CDR1 reads SGHVS; CDR2 reads FNYEAQ. As DNA, the CDR3 is TGTGCCAGCAGCTTAGACGGGGAGAATTCACCCCTCCACTTT. It yields the protein CASSLDGENSPLHF.

This clone has just one count. The V and J genes are TRBV7-2 and TRBJ1-5; D may be TRBD1 (5 bases). Trimming removed 2 bases at V and 3 bases at J, with 8 bases between. This CDR3 spans 14 amino acids. Germline V gene sequence: CDR1 SGHTA, CDR2 FQGNSA. Here the CDR3 DNA reads TGTGCCAGCAGCTTAATCAGGGACAATCAGCCCCAGCATTTT. Amino acid sequence: CASSLIRDNQPQHF.

The chain has TRBV7-9 and TRBJ1-1; D unclear. V lost 0 bases and J 0 bases, leaving 8 bases between the germline ends. Germline lookup yields CDR1 SEHNR and CDR2 FQNEAQ (reference sequence). The length of the CDR3 is 15 residues. DNA of the CDR3: TGTGCCAGCAGCTTAGCTACGACCCTGAACACTGAAGCTTTCTTT. Its translation is CASSLATTLNTEAFF.

This clone has only one observation. This chain links TRBV5-5 with TRBJ2-2; 8 nucleotides line up with TRBD1. The CDR3 contains 16 residues. The germline gives CDR1 SGHKS, CDR2 YYEKEE (reference sequence). Germline trimming cut 3 bases from V and 6 bases from J; bases unmatched to any gene: 10. The CDR3 sequence is CASSYQPQGVAGELFF. CDR3 DNA sequence: TGTGCCAGCAGCTATCAACCACAGGGGGTGGCCGGGGAGCTGTTTTTT.

The chain has TRBV6-5 and TRBJ2-2; D not resolved. The CDR3 runs 13 residues. V lost 3 bases and J lost 6, with 8 bases in between. Germline V gene lookup returns CDR1 MNHEY and CDR2 SVGAGI. CDR3 coding DNA: TGTGCCAGCAGTTATTCAGGCTCCGGGGAGCTGTTTTTT. It specifies CASSYSGSGELFF.

To note about this clone: Sequence at one end of the junction differs from germline and may be a read error. The V and J genes are TRBV7-7 and TRBJ2-5; D gene unclear. The CDR3 has 13 amino acids. The germline CDR1 and CDR2 sequences are SSHAT and FNYEAQ (reference sequence). This CDR3 reads CASSLEGWQTQYF. CDR3 in DNA: TGTGCTAGCAGCTTAGAAGGGTGGCAGACCCAGTACTTC. Full variable domain (rest looked up from reference TRBV7-7 and TRBJ2-5): GAGVSQSPRYKVTKRGQDVTLRCDPISSHATLYWYQQALGQGPEFLTYFNYEAQPDKSGLPSDRFSAERPEGSISTLTIQRTEQRDSAMYRCASSLEGWQTQYFGPGTRLLVL.

The V gene is TRBV5-4, the J gene TRBJ1-4, with a tentative D call TRBD1 (6 bases). Germline V gene sequence: CDR1 SGHNT, CDR2 YYREEE (reference sequence). Trimming stripped 4 bases from V and 8 bases from J, with 18 bases between. The CDR3 extends over 15 amino acids. In DNA form, the CDR3 reads TGTGCCAGCAGCGCGTCAGGGGCGAGATTGGAAAAACTGTTTTTT. Encoded protein: CASSASGARLEKLFF. The variable domain in full, with the rest retrieved from reference TRBV5-4 and TRBJ1-4, is ETGVTQSPTHLIKTRGQQVTLRCSSQSGHNTVSWYQQALGQGPQFIFQYYREEENGRGNFPPRFSGLQFPNYSSELNVNALELDDSALYLCASSASGARLEKLFFGSGTQLSVL.

CDR3 region: CASSLGDRETNEKLFF. The DNA for the CDR3 is TGTGCCAGCAGCTTAGGGGACAGGGAAACTAATGAAAAACTGTTTTTT. J is TRBJ1-4 and V is TRBV7-2; 9 positions agree with TRBD1. Germline CDR1 is SGHTA and CDR2 is FQGNSA. CDR3 length equals 16 residues. Trimming took 1 base from V and 1 from J; bases not matched to a gene: 1.

This clone occurred a few times. The chain combines TRBV7-9 with TRBJ1-5; D might be TRBD1 (6 bases). CDR1 SEHNR and CDR2 FQNEAQ come from the germline V gene (reference sequence). The CDR3 covers 14 residues. V was cut by 4 bases and J by 5 bases, with 12 bases left in between. The CDR3 sequence is CASSYSDSYQPQHF. The CDR3 coding sequence is TGTGCCAGCAGCTACTCGGACAGTTATCAGCCCCAGCATTTT.

This clone was found a few times. V usage is TRBV2 and J usage is TRBJ2-7; unclear D gene. The CDR3 runs 14 residues. Between the trimmed V and J ends, which lost 4 bases and 1 base, there was a span of 11 bases. Germline lookup yields CDR1 SNHLY and CDR2 FYNNEI. The CDR3 DNA sequence: TGTGCCAGCAGTGCGGGCCGGAGATCCTACGAGCAGTACTTC. Protein product: CASSAGRRSYEQYF.

J is TRBJ1-2 and V is TRBV7-9, with D maybe TRBD1 (5 bases). Per the germline V gene, CDR1 is SEHNR and CDR2 is FQNEAQ (reference sequence). CDR3 length equals 14 residues. With 3 bases removed from V and 1 base from J, the gap between germline ends came to 9 bases. CDR3 loop: CASSFGGLNYGYTF. In nucleotides, the CDR3 is TGTGCCAGCAGCTTCGGGGGACTTAACTATGGCTACACCTTC.

This chain joins TRBV7-9 and TRBJ1-2; D gene unclear. In germline, CDR1 is SEHNR, CDR2 FQNEAQ (reference sequence). Trimming removed 5 bases at V and 4 bases at J, with 5 bases between. CDR3 length: 11 residues. This CDR3 is CASSRGYGYTF. The CDR3 DNA reads as TGTGCCAGCAGCCGGGGCTATGGCTACACCTTC.

The V call is TRBV9, the J call TRBJ1-2; perhaps TRBD1 as D (5 bases). Germline lookup yields CDR1 SGDLS and CDR2 YYNGEE. The CDR3 is made up of 15 amino acids. Trimming removed 0 bases from V and 5 bases from J, with 14 bases in between. CDR3 nucleotide sequence: TGTGCCAGCAGCGTAGCTGGGGCAGAAGAGTATGGCTACACCTTC. Translation gives CASSVAGAEEYGYTF.

The chain carries TRBV19 and TRBJ2-1; 8 nucleotides match TRBD1. CDR3 length: 14 residues. Trimming removed 9 bases from V and 3 bases from J; junction bases left unmatched: 7. The V gene's germline CDR1 is LNHDA and CDR2 SQIVND (reference sequence). The CDR3 sequence: CASVDRANYNEQFF. The CDR3 bases are TGTGCCAGCGTGGACAGGGCGAACTACAATGAGCAGTTCTTC.

Details on this clone: The identical CDR3 is also encoded by other nucleotide sequences in the sample. This chain connects TRBV20-1 to TRBJ2-7; D not resolved. This CDR3 contains 11 residues. Trimming took off 6 bases at V and 0 bases at J, with 6 bases between the two ends. Germline V gene lookup returns CDR1 DFQATT and CDR2 SNEGSKA (reference sequence). This CDR3 reads CSASSSYEQYF. CDR3 DNA: TGCAGTGCCTCTAGCTCCTACGAGCAGTACTTC.

Comments on this clone: Likely a read error: the CDR3 ends without its conserved phenylalanine or tryptophan. The rearrangement links TRBV5-5 to TRBJ2-7; 8 bases fit TRBD1. Germline CDR1 reads SGHKS; CDR2 reads YYEKEE (reference sequence). This CDR3 spans 16 amino acids. The V gene end was trimmed by 3 bases and the J gene end by 0 bases; junction bases not matched to a gene: 8. The CDR3 bases are TGTGCCAGCAGCTCGCTCGGACAGGGACGCTCCTACGAGCAGTACTTA. Protein product: CASSSLGQGRSYEQYL.

This clone was detected only a few times. This sequence joins TRBV11-2 and TRBJ2-1, with 10 positions matching TRBD1. CDR3 size: 15 residues. The trim removed 3 bases at V and 5 bases at J, leaving 4 bases unmatched. Germline CDR1 reads SGHAT; CDR2 reads FQNNGV. In DNA, the CDR3 is TGTGCCAGCAGCTTCCGGGACAGGGGAAACAATGAGCAGTTCTTC. It yields the protein CASSFRDRGNNEQFF.

This clone was observed a handful of times. This CDR3 is also generated by other DNA sequences in the sample. The chain combines TRBV11-2 with TRBJ2-1; maybe TRBD2 (5 bases). The V gene's germline CDR1 is SGHAT and CDR2 FQNNGV. CDR3 length equals 12 residues. Between the trimmed V and J ends, which lost 0 bases and 10 bases, there was a span of 7 bases. CDR3 nucleotides: TGTGCCAGCAGCTTAGATGGAGGAGAGCAGTTCTTC. It translates to CASSLDGGEQFF.

This chain links TRBV5-6 with TRBJ1-1, with D tentatively TRBD1 (6 bases). Germline loops: CDR1 SGHDT, CDR2 YYEEEE. This CDR3 spans 14 amino acids. V lost 6 bases to trimming and J lost 0 bases, with 12 bases between them. CDR3 DNA sequence: TGTGCCAGCACGGAGACAGGTTTGAACACTGAAGCTTTCTTT. As protein: CASTETGLNTEAFF.